There are a few counts of the clone carrying this T cell receptor (beta chain). Its antigen is as yet unknown. The record originates from a study of T cells in Graves' hyperthyroidism and ophthalmopathy. As for the study in general: Peripheral blood specimens were obtained at initial diagnosis, prior to any treatment. Study results and caveats: Among clonotypes expanded in thyroid above 0.001, most were also found in blood.

TCR beta CDR3 sequences were amplified from RNA transcripts. HTBI primers were used for first-round RT-PCR of the TCR CDR3. TCRdb fed the multiplex PCR reads into MiXCR, producing one record per CDR3 protein. Seen here are about 520,000 distinct CDR3 sequences, approximately 25% observed once, and the top ten hold about 11%. Clinical Activity Scores of at least 3, NOSPECS grades of at least 4 and durations under 3 months characterized ophthalmopathy patients. For the diagnoses, clinical symptoms, serum thyroxine and TRAb, thyroid ultrasound and orbital computed tomography were used. CDR3 length: 17 amino acids. The V gene end was trimmed by 9 bases and the J gene end by 2 bases; junction bases not matched to a gene: 14. Germline CDR1 reads SNHLY; CDR2 reads FYNNEI.

The sequencing sample was made of blood. The origin of this receptor is a woman aged 25 to 39 with Graves' ophthalmopathy. V usage is TRBV2 and J usage is TRBJ1-2; 11 nucleotides agree with TRBD1. CDR3 bases: TGTGCCAGAGGGACAGGGGGGACCAAATTAAACAACTATGGCTACACCTTC. Amino acid sequence: CARGTGGTKLNNYGYTF.